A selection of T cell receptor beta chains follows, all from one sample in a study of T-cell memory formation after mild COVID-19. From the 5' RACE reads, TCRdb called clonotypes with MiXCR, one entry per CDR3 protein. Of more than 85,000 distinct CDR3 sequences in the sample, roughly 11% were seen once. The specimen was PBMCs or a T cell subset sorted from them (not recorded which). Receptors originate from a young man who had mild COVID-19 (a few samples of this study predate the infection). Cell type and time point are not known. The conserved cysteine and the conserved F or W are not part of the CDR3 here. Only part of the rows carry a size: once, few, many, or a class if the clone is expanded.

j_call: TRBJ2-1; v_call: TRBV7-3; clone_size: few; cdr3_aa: ASSLNPAGATGNEQF
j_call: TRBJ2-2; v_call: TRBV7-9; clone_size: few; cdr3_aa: ASRRTGNTGELF
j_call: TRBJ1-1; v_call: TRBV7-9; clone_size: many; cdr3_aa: ASSPGGLNTEAF
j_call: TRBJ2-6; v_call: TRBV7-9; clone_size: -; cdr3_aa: ASSQIPGSRVWANVLT
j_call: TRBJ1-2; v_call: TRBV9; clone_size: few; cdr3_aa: ASSVARTGSYGYT
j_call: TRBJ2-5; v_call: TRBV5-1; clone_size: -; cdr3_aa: ASSLEAVRGPQETQY
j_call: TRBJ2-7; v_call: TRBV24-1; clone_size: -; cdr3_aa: ATSDSGRGSYEQY
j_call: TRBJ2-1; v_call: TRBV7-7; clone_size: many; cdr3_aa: ASSLGQGAYNEQF
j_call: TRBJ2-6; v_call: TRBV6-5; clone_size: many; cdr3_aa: ASSWGPNAGANVLT
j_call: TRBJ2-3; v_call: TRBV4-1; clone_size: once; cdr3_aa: ASSQGITVGTDTQY
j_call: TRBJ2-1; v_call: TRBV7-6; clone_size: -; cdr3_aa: ASSLGRGAYNEQF
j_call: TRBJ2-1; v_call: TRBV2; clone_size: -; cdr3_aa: ASTPGQGFYEQF
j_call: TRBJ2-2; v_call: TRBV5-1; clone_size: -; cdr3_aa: ASSLAHGFTGELF
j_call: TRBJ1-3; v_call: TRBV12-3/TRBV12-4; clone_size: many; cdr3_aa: ASGTGTGYGGNTIY
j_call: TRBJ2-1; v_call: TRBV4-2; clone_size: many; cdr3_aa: ASSQDPLAGGPMDEQF
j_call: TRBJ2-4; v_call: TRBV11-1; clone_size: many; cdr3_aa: ASSLDRGPMGNIQY
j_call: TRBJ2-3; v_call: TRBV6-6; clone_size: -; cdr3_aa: ASSGTGIVRETDTQY
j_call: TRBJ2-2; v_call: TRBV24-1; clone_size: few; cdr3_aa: ATSDFTGRTTGELF
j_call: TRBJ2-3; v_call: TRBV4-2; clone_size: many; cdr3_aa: ASSHIGSTDTQY
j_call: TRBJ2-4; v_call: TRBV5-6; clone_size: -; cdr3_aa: ASSSSLLAKNIQY
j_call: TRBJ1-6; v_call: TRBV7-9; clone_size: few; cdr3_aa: ASSHGVAPLH
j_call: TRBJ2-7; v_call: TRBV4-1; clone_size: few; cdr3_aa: ASSQDFSGGSSYEQY
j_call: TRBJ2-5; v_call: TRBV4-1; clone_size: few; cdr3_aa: ASSQDGGKTQY
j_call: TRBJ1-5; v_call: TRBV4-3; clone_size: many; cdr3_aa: ASSQDRVSNQPQH
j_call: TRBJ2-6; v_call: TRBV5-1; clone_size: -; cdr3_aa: ASSQSRSGANVLT
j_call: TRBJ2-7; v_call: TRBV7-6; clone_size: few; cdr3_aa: ASSEQGDPYEQY
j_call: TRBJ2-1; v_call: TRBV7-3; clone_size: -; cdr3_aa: ASSPFGAGGISSYNEQF
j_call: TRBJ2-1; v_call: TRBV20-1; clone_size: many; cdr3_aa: SARPREGARYNEQF
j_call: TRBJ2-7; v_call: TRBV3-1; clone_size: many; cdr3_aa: ASSQAPRGSYEQY
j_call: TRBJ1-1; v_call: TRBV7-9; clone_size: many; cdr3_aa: ASSHGGTEAF
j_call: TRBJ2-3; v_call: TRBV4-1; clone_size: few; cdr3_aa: AIGSGGTDTQY
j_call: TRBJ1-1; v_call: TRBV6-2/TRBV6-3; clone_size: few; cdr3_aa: ASTLWGQRNTEAF
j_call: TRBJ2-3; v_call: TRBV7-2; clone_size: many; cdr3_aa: ASSSPRGARTSTDTQY
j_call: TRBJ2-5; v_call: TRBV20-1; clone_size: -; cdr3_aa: SARDWASGEQETQY
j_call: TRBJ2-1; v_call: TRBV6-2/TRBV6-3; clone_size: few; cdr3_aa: ASSLVWGRVYNEQF
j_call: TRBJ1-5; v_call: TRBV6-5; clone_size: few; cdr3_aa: ASSYSRAGQPQH
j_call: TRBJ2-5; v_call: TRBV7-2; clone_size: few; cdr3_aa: ASSLTAGGTQY
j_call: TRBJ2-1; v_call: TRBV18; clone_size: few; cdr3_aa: ASSRPFPYNEQF
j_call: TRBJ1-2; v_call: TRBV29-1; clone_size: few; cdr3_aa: SAARSYGYT
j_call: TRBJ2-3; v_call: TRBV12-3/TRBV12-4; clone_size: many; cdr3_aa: ASRTGGGADTQY
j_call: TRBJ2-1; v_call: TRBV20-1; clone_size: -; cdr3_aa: SAPDLKEDNEQF
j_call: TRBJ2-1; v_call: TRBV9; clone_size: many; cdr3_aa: ASSARGGVSYNEQF
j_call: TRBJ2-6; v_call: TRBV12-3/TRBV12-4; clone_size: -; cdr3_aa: ASTQGGLGANVLT
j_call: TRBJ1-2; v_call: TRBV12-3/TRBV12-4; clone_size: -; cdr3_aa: ASSFSLRGYT
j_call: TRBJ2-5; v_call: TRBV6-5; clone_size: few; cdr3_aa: ASTMGGGTQETQY
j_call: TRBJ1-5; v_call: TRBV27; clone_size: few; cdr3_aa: ASSFGLYQPQH
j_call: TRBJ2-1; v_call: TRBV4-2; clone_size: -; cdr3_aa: ASSQDRGTTYNEQF
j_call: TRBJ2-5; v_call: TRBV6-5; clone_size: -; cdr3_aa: ASSQERGWAQY
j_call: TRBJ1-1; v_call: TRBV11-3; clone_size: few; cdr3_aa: ASSLGTSDRGNTEAF
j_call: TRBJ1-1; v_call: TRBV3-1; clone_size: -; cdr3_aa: ASSPVGRWDTEAF
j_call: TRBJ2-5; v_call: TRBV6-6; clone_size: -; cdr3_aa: ASRREAGGQQETQY
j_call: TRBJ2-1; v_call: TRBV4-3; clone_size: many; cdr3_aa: ASSQGGIRAYNEQF
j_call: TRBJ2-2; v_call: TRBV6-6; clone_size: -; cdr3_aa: ASSRGVTGELF